One sample yielded the 27 T cell receptor beta chains listed below, sequenced in a study of graft-versus-host responses after intestinal transplantation. For these receptors, no antigen is known. Profiling relied on immunoSEQ multiplex PCR, and the TCRdb table lists in-frame clones only, not all of them. The table lists tens of thousands of clones, about 94% of them singletons. This specimen was unstimulated CD4+ T cells sorted from spleen or lymph node cells, taken before transplant. These TCRs come from a human donor who was the organ donor for an intestinal transplant.

The chain has TRBV5-1 and TRBJ1-4, with D hard to call. CDR3 length equals 18 residues. Trimming removed 1 base at V and 0 bases at J, with 16 bases between. The V gene's germline CDR1 is SGHRS and CDR2 YFSETQ. DNA of the CDR3: TGCGCCAGCAGCTTGAAGGACGGAAGATACGCAACTAATGAAAAACTGTTTTTT. Residues: CASSLKDGRYATNEKLFF.

The count of this clone is one. This chain joins TRBV5-4 and TRBJ1-3; D not certain. The CDR3 runs to 17 residues. Germline assignment: CDR1 SGHNT and CDR2 YYREEE (reference sequence). V lost 0 bases and J lost 0, with 13 bases in between. CDR3 in DNA: TGTGCCAGCAGCTTGGGTTCGTCAGCTAACTCTGGAAACACCATATATTTT. This translates into CASSLGSSANSGNTIYF.

The rearrangement joins TRBV2 to TRBJ2-1; tentatively, D is TRBD2 (6 bases). Deletions cut 2 bases from V and 15 bases from J, with 11 bases between. The length of the CDR3 is 11 residues. CDR1 and CDR2 from the germline V gene are SNHLY and FYNNEI. CDR3 DNA: TGTGCCAGCAGTGAACCGGGAGCCCCGTTCTTC. It encodes CASSEPGAPFF. Based on the CDR3 plus reference TRBV2 and TRBJ2-1, the full variable domain is EPEVTQTPSHQVTQMGQEVILRCVPISNHLYFYWYRQILGQKVEFLVSFYNNEISEKSEIFDDQFSVERPDGSNFTLKIRSTKLEDSAMYFCASSEPGAPFFGPGTRLTVL.

The chain is built from TRBV7-9 and TRBJ1-4, with TRBD1 as a possible D gene (5 bases). The V end was cut by 3 bases, the J end by 13 bases, with 12 bases between. This CDR3 contains 12 residues. The germline V gene encodes CDR1 SEHNR and CDR2 FQNEAQ (reference sequence). The CDR3 loop is CASSLGGSGLFF. The DNA of the CDR3 is TGTGCCAGCAGCTTGGGGGGTTCAGGACTGTTTTTT. Using reference TRBV7-9 and TRBJ1-4 for the parts outside the CDR3, the full variable domain is DTGVSQNPRHKITKRGQNVTFRCDPISEHNRLYWYRQTLGQGPEFLTYFQNEAQLEKSRLLSDRFSAERPKGSFSTLEIQRTEQGDSAMYLCASSLGGSGLFFGSGTQLSVL.

This sequence joins TRBV10-3 and TRBJ1-5; D remains unclear. The CDR3 has 16 residues. The germline V gene encodes CDR1 ENHRY and CDR2 SYGVKD. V lost 3 bases and J lost 9, with 21 bases in between. The CDR3 protein is CAISEGTVTERTPQHF. DNA of the CDR3: TGTGCCATCAGTGAAGGAACTGTCACTGAAAGGACGCCCCAGCATTTT.

The CDR3 is CASSQEQGWGGETQYF. CDR3 nucleotide sequence: TGTGCCAGCAGTCAGGAGCAGGGTTGGGGGGGCGAGACCCAGTACTTC. The gene calls are TRBV6-6 and TRBJ2-5, with D possibly TRBD2 on 7 matching bases. The CDR3 is 16 residues long. Germline V CDR1 and CDR2: MNHNY, SVGAGI (reference sequence). The V end was cut by 5 bases, the J end by 5 bases, with 21 bases between.

This chain links TRBV7-3 with TRBJ2-1; 13 nucleotides align to TRBD2. The ends lost 0 bases at V and 7 bases at J; junction bases unmatched: 3. The CDR3 is made up of 16 amino acids. Germline V CDR1 and CDR2: SGHTA, FQGTGA. The CDR3 here is CASSLTTSGGMNEQFF. DNA for the CDR3: TGTGCCAGCAGCTTAACGACTAGCGGGGGGATGAATGAGCAGTTCTTC. Filled out from reference TRBV7-3 and TRBJ2-1, the complete variable domain reads GAGVSQTPSNKVTEKGKYVELRCDPISGHTALYWYRQSLGQGPEFLIYFQGTGAADDSGLPNDRFFAVRPEGSVSTLKIQRTERGDSAVYLCASSLTTSGGMNEQFFGPGTRLTVL.

The CDR3 loop is CASSLGRGRATNEKLFF. Written as DNA, the CDR3 is TGTGCCAGCAGTTTGGGCAGGGGCCGTGCAACTAATGAAAAACTGTTTTTT. The rearrangement joins TRBV28 to TRBJ1-4; possible D gene TRBD1, 6 bases. This CDR3 contains 17 residues. With 3 bases removed from V and 0 bases from J, the gap between germline ends came to 14 bases. Germline CDR1 reads MDHEN; CDR2 reads SYDVKM.

V gene TRBV7-9 combines with J gene TRBJ1-2, with D unclear. Germline V gene lookup returns CDR1 SEHNR and CDR2 FQNEAQ (reference sequence). The CDR3 is 12 amino acids. V was clipped by 3 bases and J by 8 bases, with 10 bases between them. The CDR3 DNA follows: TGTGCCAGCAGCTTTCCCCAAGAGGGCTACACCTTC. Residues: CASSFPQEGYTF.

CDR3 region: CASSPSGAAYQPQHF. The CDR3 region has the DNA TGTGCCAGCAGCCCATCTGGGGCAGCCTATCAGCCCCAGCATTTT. The chain uses TRBV28 and TRBJ1-5, with D perhaps matching TRBD1 (5 bases). The germline V gene encodes CDR1 MDHEN and CDR2 SYDVKM. This CDR3 is 15 amino acids long. V was cut by 6 bases and J by 5 bases, with 17 bases left in between.

The chain has TRBV6-1 and TRBJ1-2; TRBD1 is a possible D gene (5 bases). Germline assignment: CDR1 MNHNS and CDR2 SASEGT. This CDR3 region has 16 residues. V was pared by 4 bases and J by 4 bases, with 19 bases between. The CDR3 is CASSAGGTAQFYGYTF. The CDR3 coding sequence is TGTGCCAGCAGTGCGGGGGGGACGGCCCAGTTCTATGGCTACACCTTC.

The chain has TRBV5-1 and TRBJ1-3; maybe TRBD1 (5 bases). The CDR3 is 14 amino acids. V was cut by 2 bases and J by 0 bases, with 6 bases left in between. Germline V gene data show CDR1 as SGHRS and CDR2 as YFSETQ. In nucleotides, the CDR3 is TGCGCCAGCAGCTTTGACAGCTCTGGAAACACCATATATTTT. It is translated as CASSFDSSGNTIYF.

This chain links TRBV5-1 with TRBJ2-5, with a possible D match to TRBD2 (5 bases). The CDR3 runs 15 residues. V lost 4 bases to trimming and J lost 0 bases, with 13 bases between them. Germline V gene data show CDR1 as SGHRS and CDR2 as YFSETQ. CDR3 nucleotides: TGCGCCAGCAGCCGTGGGAGATCGTACCAAGAGACCCAGTACTTC. This encodes CASSRGRSYQETQYF.

The chain is built from TRBV11-2 and TRBJ2-7; D perhaps matches TRBD1 (6 bases). Trimming took off 6 bases at V and 2 bases at J, with 11 bases between the two ends. The CDR3 loop spans 13 amino acids. Germline assignment: CDR1 SGHAT and CDR2 FQNNGV. The CDR3 region is CASRQTGTYEQYF. In DNA, the CDR3 is TGTGCCAGCAGGCAGACAGGTACCTACGAGCAGTACTTC. Combining the CDR3 with reference TRBV11-2 and TRBJ2-7 gives the whole variable domain EAGVAQSPRYKIIEKRQSVAFWCNPISGHATLYWYQQILGQGPKLLIQFQNNGVVDDSQLPKDRFSAERLKGVDSTLKIQPAKLEDSAVYLCASRQTGTYEQYFGPGTRLTVT.

Worth noting for this clone: Within the sample, other DNA sequences also encode this same CDR3. This rearrangement joins TRBV20-1 to TRBJ2-7; D is ambiguous. Germline-derived CDR1 and CDR2 are DFQATT and SNEGSKA (reference sequence). The CDR3 sequence is 11 residues long. V was pared by 3 bases and J by 3 bases, with 6 bases between. The CDR3 bases are TGCAGTGCTAGTCGAGGCTACGAGCAGTACTTC. The encoded protein is CSASRGYEQYF.

This rearrangement joins TRBV9 to TRBJ1-6, with TRBD1 as a possible D gene (5 bases). Germline V CDR1 and CDR2: SGDLS, YYNGEE. Trimming left V 0 bases short and J 7 bases short, with 17 bases between. The CDR3 is made up of 17 amino acids. CDR3 coding DNA: TGTGCCAGCAGCGTAGGAATGATTGTGACAGTCAATTCACCCCTCCACTTT. Protein sequence: CASSVGMIVTVNSPLHF.

This chain connects TRBV20-1 to TRBJ2-5, with D possibly being TRBD1 (6 bases). This CDR3 is 11 amino acids long. CDR1 DFQATT and CDR2 SNEGSKA come from the germline V gene (reference sequence). Trimming took 5 bases from V and 5 from J, leaving 9 bases between them. For the CDR3, the DNA is TGCAGTGCTTGGACAGACGAGACCCAGTACTTC. Protein sequence: CSAWTDETQYF.

The J gene is TRBJ1-1, the V gene TRBV7-8; D gene uncertain. Germline V lookup: CDR1 SGHVS, CDR2 FQNEAQ. V dropped 1 base and J dropped 1 base, with 7 bases sitting between them. The CDR3 is made up of 14 amino acids. The CDR3 loop reads CASSLGPGNTEAFF. The CDR3 nucleotides are TGTGCCAGCAGCTTAGGGCCGGGGAACACTGAAGCTTTCTTT. Variable domain in full (rest from reference TRBV7-8 and TRBJ1-1): GAGVSQSPRYKVAKRGQDVALRCDPISGHVSLFWYQQALGQGPEFLTYFQNEAQLDKSGLPSDRFFAERPEGSVSTLKIQRTQQEDSAVYLCASSLGPGNTEAFFGQGTRLTVV.

The J gene is TRBJ2-1, the V gene TRBV9; D might be TRBD1 (6 bases). V dropped 3 bases and J dropped 3 bases, with 13 bases sitting between them. CDR3 length: 15 amino acids. The germline CDR1 and CDR2 sequences are SGDLS and YYNGEE. The chain's CDR3 is CASSGADSYYNEQFF. The DNA of the CDR3 is TGTGCCAGCAGCGGTGCGGACAGCTACTACAATGAGCAGTTCTTC.

This sequence joins TRBV2 and TRBJ2-1, with 11 bases fitting TRBD1. The V gene's germline CDR1 is SNHLY and CDR2 FYNNEI. Losses at the gene ends were 7 bases for V and 6 bases for J; bases not matched to a gene: 11. The CDR3 runs 16 residues. CDR3: CASNEPDRGPGNEQFF. For the CDR3, the DNA is TGTGCCAGCAATGAGCCGGACAGGGGGCCGGGCAATGAGCAGTTCTTC.

The chain carries TRBV6-1 and TRBJ1-2, with unresolved D. The CDR3 runs 9 residues. V lost 6 bases and J lost 8, with 4 bases in between. Looked up from germline, CDR1 is MNHNS and CDR2 is SASEGT. CDR3 sequence reads: CASRPGYTF. CDR3 bases: TGTGCCAGCAGACCGGGCTACACCTTC.

The CDR3 nucleotides are TGTGCCAGCTCACCACTGACCGGGGGCCTAGCCACCGGGGAGCTGTTTTTT. Its translation: CASSPLTGGLATGELFF. The chain is built from TRBV18 and TRBJ2-2; D could derive from TRBD1 or TRBD2 (6 bases each). The CDR3 has 17 amino acids. With 1 base removed from V and 4 bases from J, the gap between germline ends came to 16 bases. Germline V gives CDR1 KGHSH, CDR2 LQKENI.

The chain links TRBV6-6 to TRBJ2-7; D possibly corresponds to TRBD2 (5 bases). Trimming left V 0 bases short and J 9 bases short, with 18 bases between. This CDR3 has 15 residues. The germline V gene has CDR1 MNHNY and CDR2 SVGAGI (reference sequence). CDR3 DNA: TGTGCCAGCAGTTACTCAAAAACGAGGGTACAGTGGCAGTACTTC. It specifies CASSYSKTRVQWQYF.

CDR3: CASSVATTSGGTGELFF. The CDR3, as DNA: TGTGCCAGCAGCGTAGCTACGACTAGCGGGGGCACCGGGGAGCTGTTTTTT. The chain links TRBV9 to TRBJ2-2; 12 bases fit TRBD2. Germline CDR1 and CDR2: SGDLS and YYNGEE. The V segment lost 0 bases and the J segment 4 bases; nucleotides outside the gene matches: 4. CDR3 length equals 17 residues.

V is TRBV28 and J is TRBJ1-5; 9 positions agree with TRBD1. The CDR3 runs to 19 residues. Germline CDR1 and CDR2: MDHEN and SYDVKM. The J segment lost 0 bases and the V segment lost 2 bases, leaving 11 bases of the junction unmatched. In DNA form, the CDR3 reads TGTGCCAGCAGTTTAACCCGACAGGGGGGGACTTATAGCAATCAGCCCCAGCATTTT. Translated: CASSLTRQGGTYSNQPQHF. Full variable domain (outside the CDR3, taken from reference TRBV28 and TRBJ1-5): DVKVTQSSRYLVKRTGEKVFLECVQDMDHENMFWYRQDPGLGLRLIYFSYDVKMKEKGDIPEGYSVSREKKERFSLILESASTNQTSMYLCASSLTRQGGTYSNQPQHFGDGTRLSIL.

In its sample, this clone was seen a few times. The rearrangement links TRBV4-3 to TRBJ2-3; D remains ambiguous. CDR1 and CDR2 from the germline V gene are LGHNA and YSLEER. The V end lost 4 bases, the J end lost 10 bases, and 21 bases lay between the germline ends. This CDR3 has 15 residues. The CDR3 nucleotides read TGCGCCAGCAGCCTAGACCCGGATAGATTGGGTGCGCAGTATTTT. Translation gives CASSLDPDRLGAQYF.

V is TRBV15 and J is TRBJ2-6; D call uncertain. Germline CDR1 reads LNHNV; CDR2 reads YYDKDF (reference sequence). Between the trimmed V and J ends, which lost 5 bases and 2 bases, there was a span of 19 bases. This CDR3 has 18 residues. The CDR3 loop is CATSLRPSPLTGANVLTF. The CDR3 coding sequence is TGTGCCACCAGCCTTCGACCCAGTCCCCTAACTGGGGCCAACGTCCTGACTTTC.